The 6 T cell receptor beta chains below were found in one sample sequenced in a study. Clones were sequenced by immunoSEQ multiplex PCR, and TCRdb holds only the in-frame ones, with some missing. Among 55,000 to 70,000 clones listed, over 85% were seen once. Source material: PBMCs. The receptors were gathered from a man aged 40-49 years with rheumatoid arthritis.

The chain has TRBV15 and TRBJ2-7; 7 nucleotides match TRBD1. V lost 3 bases and J lost 6; bases outside the gene matches: 8. Germline V gene sequence: CDR1 LNHNV, CDR2 YYDKDF (reference sequence). This CDR3 spans 14 amino acids. The CDR3 sequence is CATSSDREWREQYF. The CDR3 DNA reads TGTGCCACCAGCAGTGACAGGGAATGGCGCGAGCAGTACTTC.

This chain connects TRBV18 to TRBJ1-2, with 8 bases aligning to TRBD1. V lost 3 bases, J lost 6 bases, and 3 bases stayed unmatched. In germline, CDR1 is KGHSH, CDR2 LQKENI. This CDR3 contains 13 residues. CDR3 protein: CASSPGQDDGYTF. The CDR3 DNA reads as TGTGCCAGCTCACCGGGACAGGACGATGGCTACACCTTC.

In its sample, this clone was seen once. The chain recombines TRBV9 with TRBJ2-1; 13 bases match TRBD2. Germline lookup yields CDR1 SGDLS and CDR2 YYNGEE. CDR3 length: 16 amino acids. V was pared by 4 bases and J by 3 bases, with 4 bases of the junction left unmatched. The CDR3 reads CASSIGLAGDYNEQFF. DNA for the CDR3: TGTGCCAGCAGCATCGGACTAGCGGGAGACTACAATGAGCAGTTCTTC.

The genes are TRBV27 and TRBJ2-2; perhaps TRBD1 as D (6 bases). The V end was cut by 6 bases, the J end by 0 bases, with 14 bases between. From germline, CDR1 is MNHEY and CDR2 SMNVEV (reference sequence). The CDR3 runs 16 residues. The CDR3 loop reads CASRMGHTANTGELFF. CDR3 in DNA: TGTGCCAGCAGGATGGGACATACCGCGAACACCGGGGAGCTGTTTTTT.

The genes are TRBV3-1 (or the pseudogene TRBV3-2) and TRBJ2-2; a weak D match, TRBD2 (6 bases). V was pared by 2 bases and J by 3 bases, with 13 bases between. The CDR3 extends over 16 amino acids. Per the germline V gene, CDR1 is LGHDT and CDR2 is YNNKEL (reference sequence). The CDR3 bases are TGTGCCAGCAGCCAAACGAGGGGACTCTACACCGGGGAGCTGTTTTTT. It is translated as CASSQTRGLYTGELFF.

This clone was recorded once. J is TRBJ2-3 and V is TRBV19; the D gene could be TRBD1 or TRBD2 (5 bases each). V lost 4 bases, J lost 2 bases, and 16 bases lay in between. The germline CDR1 and CDR2 sequences are LNHDA and SQIVND (reference sequence). The CDR3 has 16 residues. CDR3 nucleotide sequence: TGTGCCAGTAGTACCCCACCGGGGCTCTTCACAGATACGCAGTATTTT. This translates into CASSTPPGLFTDTQYF.